The 3 T cell receptor beta chains below were found in one sample sequenced in a study of a mutant IDH1 vaccine in newly diagnosed glioma. TCRdb keeps only in-frame clones here, not all; method: immunoSEQ multiplex PCR. This table holds fewer than 100,000 clones, 70% to 90% found once. As to time point: baseline, week 1 (first vaccination visit). The treatment was: pre-vaccination baseline after standard-of-care therapy. The sample was PBMCs, taken from a glioma patient treated with radiotherapy, temozolomide or both. These receptors all stem from a woman aged 45-59 years with glioma.

The CDR3 DNA is TGTGCCAGCAGCATACAAGAGACCCAGTACTTC. Its protein is CASSIQETQYF. This chain connects TRBV7-8 to TRBJ2-5; D unclear. V was trimmed by 5 bases and J by 2 bases, leaving 3 bases between them. CDR3 length: 11 amino acids. Germline V gives CDR1 SGHVS, CDR2 FQNEAQ.

The chain couples TRBV11-2 to TRBJ2-7, with TRBD2 matching over 11 bases. V dropped 0 bases and J dropped 0; count of bases not matched to a gene: 1. The CDR3 extends over 16 amino acids. In germline, CDR1 is SGHAT, CDR2 FQNNGV. As DNA, the CDR3 is TGTGCCAGCAGCTTAGAGACTAGCGGGACCTCCTACGAGCAGTACTTC. Amino acids: CASSLETSGTSYEQYF.

This chain joins TRBV28 and TRBJ1-5; 7 bases agree with TRBD1. There are 16 residues in the CDR3. CDR1 is MDHEN and CDR2 is SYDVKM in the germline V gene. After removal of 2 bases from V and 5 bases from J, the junction contained 9 bases not matched to a gene. The CDR3 protein is CASSLQGTVIYQPQHF. The CDR3 DNA follows: TGTGCCAGCAGTTTACAGGGGACAGTAATCTATCAGCCCCAGCATTTT.